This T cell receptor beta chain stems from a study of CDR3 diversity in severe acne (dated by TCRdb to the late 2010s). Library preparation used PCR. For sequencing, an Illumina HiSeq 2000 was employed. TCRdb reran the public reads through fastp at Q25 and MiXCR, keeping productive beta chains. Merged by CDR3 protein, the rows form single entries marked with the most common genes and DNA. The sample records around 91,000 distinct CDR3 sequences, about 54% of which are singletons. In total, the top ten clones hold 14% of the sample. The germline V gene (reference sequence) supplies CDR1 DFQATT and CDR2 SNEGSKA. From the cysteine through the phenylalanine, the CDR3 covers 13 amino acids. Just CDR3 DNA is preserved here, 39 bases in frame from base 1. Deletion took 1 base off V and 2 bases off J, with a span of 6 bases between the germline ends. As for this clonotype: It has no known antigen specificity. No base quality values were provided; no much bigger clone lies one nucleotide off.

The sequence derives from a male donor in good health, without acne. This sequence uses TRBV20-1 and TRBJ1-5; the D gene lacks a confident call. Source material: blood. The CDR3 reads CSARGAGNQPQHF. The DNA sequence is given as TGCAGTGCTAGAGGTGCAGGCAATCAGCCCCAGCATTTT.